A selection of T cell receptor beta chains follows, all from one sample in a study of CD8 T cells in Susac syndrome. TCRdb recomputed calls from the immunoSEQ multiplex PCR reads with MiXCR, one row per CDR3 protein. The sample lists around 80,000 distinct CDR3 sequences, less than 95% occurring once. Sequencing input: CD8+ T cells from PBMCs. Receptor source: a human donor with Susac syndrome. The CDR3 runs from the conserved cysteine through the conserved F or W. D genes are given only for firm matches. Some rows have no size entry. The others give once, few or many, or a class for an expanded clone.

J: TRBJ1-1; V: TRBV7-3; size: -; D: -; CDR3: CASSWGPYTEAFF; DNA: TGTGCCAGCAGCTGGGGGCCTTACACTGAAGCTTTCTTT
J: TRBJ1-4; V: TRBV14; size: -; D: -; CDR3: CASSQDQFGRDREKLFF; DNA: TGTGCCAGCAGCCAAGATCAATTCGGCAGGGATCGGGAAAAACTGTTTTTT
J: TRBJ2-7; V: TRBV12-3/TRBV12-4; size: -; D: -; CDR3: CASSLGLGADEQYF; DNA: TGTGCCAGCAGTTTAGGTTTGGGGGCAGACGAGCAGTACTTC
J: TRBJ2-7; V: TRBV30; size: -; D: TRBD1; CDR3: CAWTPGTGPPVRYF; DNA: TGTGCCTGGACCCCAGGGACAGGGCCTCCTGTTCGGTACTTC
J: TRBJ2-4; V: TRBV5-5; size: once; D: TRBD1; CDR3: CASRAVLQGVAKNIQYF; DNA: TGTGCCAGCAGGGCGGTTCTACAGGGGGTAGCCAAAAACATTCAGTACTTC
J: TRBJ2-3; V: TRBV28; size: -; D: -; CDR3: CASSSGQDSLLTDTQYF; DNA: TGTGCCAGCAGTTCCGGACAAGACTCCCTCCTCACAGATACGCAGTATTTT
J: TRBJ1-3; V: TRBV10-3; size: -; D: TRBD1; CDR3: CAISIAGTGGSGNTIYF; DNA: TGTGCCATCAGTATTGCCGGGACAGGGGGCTCTGGAAACACCATATATTTT
J: TRBJ2-3; V: TRBV19; size: -; D: -; CDR3: CASSMEDHFDTQYF; DNA: TGTGCCAGTAGTATGGAGGATCACTTCGATACGCAGTATTTT
J: TRBJ2-2; V: TRBV5-1; size: once; D: TRBD2; CDR3: CASNRPTAGGRTGELFF; DNA: TGCGCCAGCAACCGACCAACGGCGGGGGGGCGGACCGGGGAGCTGTTTTTT
J: TRBJ2-1; V: TRBV6-2/TRBV6-3; size: -; D: TRBD2; CDR3: CASSYSGEGFF; DNA: TGTGCCAGCAGTTACTCAGGGGAGGGGTTCTTC
J: TRBJ2-2; V: TRBV4-1; size: -; D: -; CDR3: CAVQGPGELFF; DNA: TGCGCCGTCCAGGGTCCCGGGGAGCTGTTTTTT
J: TRBJ2-1; V: TRBV20-1; size: -; D: TRBD2; CDR3: CSASGLAGGILYNEQFF; DNA: TGCAGTGCTAGTGGTTTAGCGGGGGGAATCCTCTACAATGAGCAGTTCTTC
J: TRBJ2-7; V: TRBV27; size: -; D: TRBD2; CDR3: CASSIRGDYEQYF; DNA: TGTGCCAGCAGTATACGGGGGGACTACGAGCAGTACTTC
J: TRBJ2-5; V: TRBV6-5; size: -; D: TRBD1; CDR3: CASSYLPGQLPKETQYF; DNA: TGTGCCAGCAGTTACTTACCGGGACAGCTACCCAAGGAGACCCAGTACTTC
J: TRBJ2-1; V: TRBV5-6; size: -; D: -; CDR3: CASSLVRHNEQFF; DNA: TGTGCCAGCAGCCTAGTCAGGCACAATGAGCAGTTCTTC
J: TRBJ2-7; V: TRBV7-9; size: -; D: TRBD1; CDR3: CASSFRDRGIEQYF; DNA: TGTGCCAGCAGCTTCCGGGACAGGGGTATCGAGCAGTACTTC
J: TRBJ1-1; V: TRBV7-9; size: -; D: TRBD1; CDR3: CASSFADGTGPENTEAFF; DNA: TGTGCCAGCAGCTTTGCCGACGGGACAGGGCCCGAGAACACTGAAGCTTTCTTT
J: TRBJ2-5; V: TRBV20-1; size: once; D: -; CDR3: CSVLDRLQETQYF; DNA: TGCAGTGTTCTCGACAGGCTCCAGGAGACCCAGTACTTC
J: TRBJ2-1; V: TRBV11-3; size: -; D: -; CDR3: CASSFTLTDEQFF; DNA: TGTGCCAGCAGCTTCACTCTCACCGATGAGCAGTTCTTC
J: TRBJ2-5; V: TRBV24-1; size: -; D: TRBD1; CDR3: CATSESTGPQETQYF; DNA: TGTGCCACCAGTGAGTCGACAGGGCCGCAAGAGACCCAGTACTTC
J: TRBJ2-1; V: TRBV6-2/TRBV6-3; size: -; D: -; CDR3: CASSPQGYNEQFF; DNA: TGTGCCAGCAGTCCACAGGGATACAATGAGCAGTTCTTC
J: TRBJ2-3; V: TRBV20-1; size: once; D: -; CDR3: CSARAPLGRGTDTQYF; DNA: TGCAGTGCTAGAGCGCCCCTGGGAAGGGGGACAGATACGCAGTATTTT
J: TRBJ2-7; V: TRBV20-1; size: -; D: -; CDR3: CSARDGVREYEQYF; DNA: TGCAGTGCTAGAGATGGGGTCCGGGAATACGAGCAGTACTTC
J: TRBJ2-7; V: TRBV2; size: -; D: -; CDR3: CASSEAGGHEQYF; DNA: TGTGCCAGCAGTGAAGCAGGTGGCCACGAGCAGTACTTC
J: TRBJ2-1; V: TRBV9; size: -; D: TRBD2; CDR3: CASSPSGTRTRDEQFF; DNA: TGTGCCAGCAGTCCTTCCGGGACTAGAACGAGAGATGAGCAGTTCTTC
J: TRBJ2-3; V: TRBV7-9; size: -; D: -; CDR3: CASSSTDTQYF; DNA: TGTGCCAGTAGTTCTACAGATACGCAGTATTTT
J: TRBJ2-1; V: TRBV28; size: -; D: TRBD1; CDR3: CASSPQQGARYNEQFF; DNA: TGTGCCAGCAGTCCCCAACAGGGGGCTAGGTACAATGAGCAGTTCTTC
J: TRBJ2-7; V: TRBV5-6; size: -; D: -; CDR3: CASSLEGGLSSYEQYF; DNA: TGTGCCAGCAGCTTAGAGGGGGGGCTTAGCTCCTACGAGCAGTACTTC
J: TRBJ2-5; V: TRBV24-1; size: -; D: -; CDR3: CATSDFRETQYF; DNA: TGTGCCACCAGTGATTTCAGGGAGACCCAGTACTTC
J: TRBJ2-1; V: TRBV29-1; size: -; D: -; CDR3: CSGSRIGGYNEQFF; DNA: TGCAGCGGTTCTAGGATAGGGGGCTACAATGAGCAGTTCTTC
J: TRBJ2-1; V: TRBV12-5; size: -; D: -; CDR3: CASGLDPYNEQFF; DNA: TGTGCTAGTGGTTTAGACCCCTACAATGAGCAGTTCTTC
J: TRBJ2-7; V: TRBV27; size: -; D: -; CDR3: CASSSWREQYF; DNA: TGTGCCAGCAGCAGTTGGAGGGAGCAGTACTTC
J: TRBJ1-5; V: TRBV6-2/TRBV6-3; size: -; D: -; CDR3: CASNPDMPNQPQHF; DNA: TGTGCCAGCAATCCAGACATGCCCAATCAGCCCCAGCATTTT
J: TRBJ2-7; V: TRBV29-1; size: -; D: -; CDR3: CSVEWRGYEQYF; DNA: TGCAGCGTTGAGTGGAGGGGCTACGAGCAGTACTTC
J: TRBJ1-4; V: TRBV12-5; size: -; D: -; CDR3: CASGLPTDFEKLFF; DNA: TGTGCTAGTGGTTTGCCGACAGACTTTGAAAAACTGTTTTTT